A single sample is the source of the 29 T cell receptor beta chains below, sequenced in a study of identical twins. TCRdb re-derived calls from the 5' RACE reads in MiXCR, one entry per CDR3 protein. The profile shows about 530,000 distinct CDR3 sequences, 13% to 15% of them singletons. The data were also submitted as part of a second study, on yellow fever vaccine responses in identical twins.

Material for sequencing was CD4+ T cells sorted from blood. The receptors stem from a young woman in good health.

The genes are TRBV21-1 and TRBJ1-1. TRBV21-1 is assigned pseudogene status. The CDR3 extends over 17 amino acids. In DNA form, the CDR3 reads TGTGCCAGCAGCAAAGTCCCACCGGGACTTATAATCTGGGTAGCTTTCTTT. Translating it yields CASSKVPPGLIIWVAFF.

This rearrangement joins TRBV12-3 or TRBV12-4 to TRBJ1-4; D is possibly TRBD1 (5 bases). This CDR3 has 15 amino acids. V gave up 3 bases and J gave up 6 bases, with 14 bases separating them. CDR3 coding DNA: TGTGCCAGCAGTTTGGTACAGGACTCGTATGAAAAACTGTTTTTT. It specifies CASSLVQDSYEKLFF.

This clonotype came up many times. The chain combines TRBV12-3 or TRBV12-4 with TRBJ1-2, with TRBD1 matching 8 bases. The CDR3 length is 13 residues. The V and J ends lost 6 bases and 8 bases, in that order; junction bases with no gene match: 8. CDR3 coding DNA: TGTGCCAGCAGCACGGACAGGGTACACGGCTACACCTTC. Translating it yields CASSTDRVHGYTF.

This chain uses TRBV27 with TRBJ2-2, with 10 bases lining up with TRBD2. The CDR3 is made up of 19 amino acids. Germline trimming cut 5 bases from V and 5 bases from J; bases unmatched to any gene: 17. Germline loops: CDR1 MNHEY, CDR2 SMNVEV (reference sequence). Here the CDR3 DNA reads TGTGCCAGCAGTCCATGGGGAGGGAGGACTAGCGGAGAAACCGGGGAGCTGTTTTTT. Residues: CASSPWGGRTSGETGELFF.

The CDR3 loop is CASSPGCWDEMQYV. The CDR3 region has the DNA TGTGCCAGCAGTCCGGGTTGCTGGGATGAGATGCAGTACGTC. The chain has TRBV25-1 and TRBJ2-7; D not certain. CDR3 length: 14 amino acids. Germline CDR1 is MGHDK and CDR2 is SYGVNS. V lost 5 bases and J 9 bases, leaving 20 bases between the germline ends.

This clonotype was recorded a few times. The chain is built from TRBV6-4 and TRBJ2-6, with TRBD1 matching 7 bases. The CDR3 has 15 residues. Germline V gene lookup returns CDR1 MRHNA and CDR2 SNTAGT. The trim removed 2 bases at V and 4 bases at J, leaving 2 bases unmatched. The CDR3 is CASSDKGAGANVLTF. CDR3 sequence (DNA): TGTGCCAGCAGTGACAAGGGGGCCGGGGCCAACGTCCTGACTTTC.

This clonotype came up many times. V and J are TRBV12-3 or TRBV12-4 and TRBJ1-3; a weak D match, TRBD1 (5 bases). With 6 bases removed from V and 4 bases from J, the gap between germline ends came to 13 bases. This CDR3 comprises 14 residues. In DNA, the CDR3 is TGTGCCAGCAGCCAGGGTATGATCGGAAACACCATATATTTT. Its translation is CASSQGMIGNTIYF.

The chain combines TRBV2 with TRBJ2-1; 9 bases agree with TRBD2. V shed 6 bases and J 6 bases; nucleotides not matched to a gene: 6. The CDR3 is 14 residues long. Per germline, CDR1 SNHLY and CDR2 FYNNEI. The CDR3 reads CASRYGTSFNEQFF. The CDR3 coding sequence is TGTGCCAGCAGGTACGGGACTAGCTTCAATGAGCAGTTCTTC.

Here the CDR3 DNA reads TGCGCCAGCAGCTTCCGGGACAGCTACACCTTC. This gives the protein CASSFRDSYTF. This chain connects TRBV5-1 to TRBJ1-2, with D tentatively TRBD1 (6 bases). With 2 bases removed from V and 9 bases from J, the gap between germline ends came to 8 bases. The CDR3 is 11 residues long. Germline V gene lookup returns CDR1 SGHRS and CDR2 YFSETQ. The whole variable domain, filled in from reference TRBV5-1 and TRBJ1-2, reads KAGVTQTPRYLIKTRGQQVTLSCSPISGHRSVSWYQQTPGQGLQFLFEYFSETQRNKGNFPGRFSGRQFSNSRSEMNVSTLELGDSALYLCASSFRDSYTFGSGTRLTVV.

This clonotype occurred a few times. The chain couples TRBV6-1 to TRBJ1-1; TRBD1 matches 7 bases. The CDR3 is 13 amino acids. The ends lost 6 bases at V and 6 bases at J; junction bases unmatched: 7. Germline values: CDR1 MNHNS, CDR2 SASEGT. The CDR3 nucleotides read TGTGCCAGCAGGAGAGACAGGGACGCTGAAGCTTTCTTT. It encodes CASRRDRDAEAFF.

This rearrangement joins TRBV3-1 to TRBJ2-7; D ambiguous. Looked up from germline, CDR1 is LGHDT and CDR2 is YNNKEL (reference sequence). The CDR3 consists of 11 residues. V was clipped by 0 bases and J by 5 bases, with 2 bases between them. The CDR3, as DNA: TGTGCCAGCAGCCAAGACCACGAGCAGTACTTC. Its protein product is CASSQDHEQYF.

The chain joins TRBV7-7 to TRBJ2-5, with 15 bases aligning to TRBD2. Per the germline V gene, CDR1 is SSHAT and CDR2 is FNYEAQ (reference sequence). This CDR3 has 16 residues. The J segment lost 5 bases and the V segment lost 6 bases, leaving 7 bases of the junction unmatched. CDR3 bases: TGTGCCAGCAGGTCAACCGGGACTAGCGGGAGGGAGACCCAGTACTTC. Translation: CASRSTGTSGRETQYF.

The chain has TRBV4-1 and TRBJ1-5, with a tentative D call TRBD1 (6 bases). Between the trimmed V and J ends, which lost 0 bases and 5 bases, there was a span of 11 bases. The CDR3 runs to 15 residues. Germline V gene lookup returns CDR1 MGHRA and CDR2 YSYEKL. The CDR3 nucleotides are TGCGCCAGCAGCCAAGATTACAGGGAGGATCAGCCCCAGCATTTT. Its translation is CASSQDYREDQPQHF.

This clonotype occurred a few times. The chain is built from TRBV5-1 and TRBJ1-4, with TRBD1 identical over 7 bases. This CDR3 comprises 15 residues. After removal of 0 bases from V and 4 bases from J, the junction contained 3 bases not matched to a gene. CDR1 is SGHRS, CDR2 YFSETQ, per germline. This CDR3 reads CASSLEGTDNEKLFF. DNA for the CDR3: TGCGCCAGCAGCTTGGAAGGGACAGATAATGAAAAACTGTTTTTT. Filled out from reference TRBV5-1 and TRBJ1-4, the complete variable domain reads KAGVTQTPRYLIKTRGQQVTLSCSPISGHRSVSWYQQTPGQGLQFLFEYFSETQRNKGNFPGRFSGRQFSNSRSEMNVSTLELGDSALYLCASSLEGTDNEKLFFGSGTQLSVL.

This clonotype was observed many times. The chain employs TRBV14 and TRBJ2-2, with D perhaps TRBD1 or TRBD2 (5 bases each). Germline CDR1 and CDR2: SGHDN and FVKESK. V dropped 4 bases and J dropped 11 bases, with 11 bases sitting between them. The CDR3 length is 12 residues. The CDR3 protein is CASSPIGAELFF. As DNA, the CDR3 is TGTGCCAGCAGCCCAATCGGGGCAGAGCTGTTTTTT.

This clonotype turned up a few times. This sequence joins TRBV7-9 and TRBJ2-7; no clear D gene. The germline V and J ends were trimmed by 5 bases and 3 bases, with 14 bases remaining between them. This CDR3 has 14 amino acids. CDR1 is SEHNR and CDR2 is FQNEAQ in the germline V gene (reference sequence). The CDR3 DNA follows: TGTGCCAGCAGCCACCTTCAAGGTCTCTACGAGCAGTACGTC. Translated, it gives CASSHLQGLYEQYV.

This clonotype has only one observation. The genes are TRBV10-3 and TRBJ1-5; the D is unclear. The CDR3 is 14 amino acids. CDR1 is ENHRY and CDR2 is SYGVKD in the germline V gene. Trimming cost V 3 bases and J 2 bases, with 8 bases left between them. The CDR3 bases are TGTGCCATCAGTGATCCGTCGGGCAATCAGCCCCAGCATTTT. It is translated as CAISDPSGNQPQHF.

This chain joins TRBV11-2 and TRBJ1-4, with TRBD1 as a possible D gene (5 bases). The germline V gene has CDR1 SGHAT and CDR2 FQNNGV. The ends were cut back, 7 bases at V and 8 bases at J, with 26 bases in the middle. The CDR3 has 17 amino acids. The CDR3, as DNA: TGTGCCAGCACCCCAAGGGTCGGGGCATCACCAGAAGAAAAACTGTTTTTT. This gives the protein CASTPRVGASPEEKLFF.

This clonotype has only a few counts. V usage is TRBV4-1 and J usage is TRBJ2-2; a weak D match, TRBD1 (5 bases). Trimming shortened V by 0 bases and J by 2 bases, and 10 bases separated the two germline ends. The CDR3 loop spans 16 amino acids. Per the germline V gene, CDR1 is MGHRA and CDR2 is YSYEKL. CDR3 sequence: CASSQEGQLNTGELFF. The CDR3 DNA reads as TGCGCCAGCAGCCAAGAGGGGCAGCTTAACACCGGGGAGCTGTTTTTT.

This clonotype was observed a few times. The chain is built from TRBV2 and TRBJ1-2; D remains ambiguous. CDR1 SNHLY and CDR2 FYNNEI come from the germline V gene. CDR3 length: 14 amino acids. Between the trimmed V and J ends, which lost 0 bases and 5 bases, there was a span of 10 bases. The CDR3 sequence is CASSEARHQYGYTF. CDR3 DNA: TGTGCCAGCAGTGAAGCGCGGCACCAATATGGCTACACCTTC. Full variable domain (remainder filled in from reference TRBV2 and TRBJ1-2): EPEVTQTPSHQVTQMGQEVILRCVPISNHLYFYWYRQILGQKVEFLVSFYNNEISEKSEIFDDQFSVERPDGSNFTLKIRSTKLEDSAMYFCASSEARHQYGYTFGSGTRLTVV.

J is TRBJ2-7 and V is TRBV27; D may correspond to TRBD1 or TRBD2 (5 bases each). This CDR3 spans 14 amino acids. V was cut by 3 bases and J by 3 bases, with 12 bases left in between. Looked up from germline, CDR1 is MNHEY and CDR2 is SMNVEV (reference sequence). The CDR3 DNA reads TGTGCCAGCAGTTTTTCGGGGACCCTCTACGAGCAGTACTTC. As protein: CASSFSGTLYEQYF.

The rearrangement joins TRBV7-2 to TRBJ2-7; no clear D gene. Per the germline V gene, CDR1 is SGHTA and CDR2 is FQGNSA. V was trimmed by 2 bases and J by 4 bases, leaving 9 bases between them. The CDR3 contains 13 residues. The CDR3 DNA reads as TGTGCCAGCAGCTTAATTTGGGATTACGAGCAGTACGTC. This codes for CASSLIWDYEQYV.

This clonotype was seen at least ten times. The chain couples TRBV5-1 to TRBJ1-1; D is possibly TRBD1 (6 bases). The CDR3 is 14 residues long. V lost 0 bases to trimming and J lost 4 bases, with 10 bases between them. Germline loops: CDR1 SGHRS, CDR2 YFSETQ. The CDR3 DNA reads as TGCGCCAGCAGCTTGGTATTAGGGGGCACTGAAGCTTTCTTT. Translation: CASSLVLGGTEAFF. Filled out from reference TRBV5-1 and TRBJ1-1, the complete variable domain reads KAGVTQTPRYLIKTRGQQVTLSCSPISGHRSVSWYQQTPGQGLQFLFEYFSETQRNKGNFPGRFSGRQFSNSRSEMNVSTLELGDSALYLCASSLVLGGTEAFFGQGTRLTVV.

This clonotype has a handful of counts. The J gene is TRBJ2-5, the V gene TRBV29-1; TRBD2 aligns across 14 bases. Trimming at V came to 2 bases and at J to 7 bases, leaving 12 bases not matched to a gene. Germline loops: CDR1 SQVTM, CDR2 ANQGSEA. This CDR3 has 17 residues. The CDR3 is CSVESGTSGGSQGTQYF. CDR3 coding DNA: TGCAGCGTTGAAAGCGGGACTAGCGGGGGTTCCCAGGGGACCCAGTACTTC.

This clonotype has a handful of counts. The CDR3 loop is CASSLDGWNQPQHF. The CDR3 region has the DNA TGTGCCAGCAGCTTAGATGGGTGGAATCAGCCCCAGCATTTT. This sequence joins TRBV7-8 and TRBJ1-5; the D is unclear. Germline V gene data show CDR1 as SGHVS and CDR2 as FQNEAQ. CDR3 length: 14 residues. Trimming shortened V by 1 base and J by 4 bases, and 8 bases separated the two germline ends.

The chain carries TRBV5-1 and TRBJ1-2; no definite D call. CDR3 length: 10 residues. CDR1 and CDR2 from the germline V gene are SGHRS and YFSETQ. Trimming removed 9 bases at V and 4 bases at J, with 7 bases between. The CDR3 protein is CATFSYGYTF. Here the CDR3 DNA reads TGCGCCACCTTTTCCTATGGCTACACCTTC.

This clonotype was detected only a few times. This CDR3 is CSASPTLAGAYNEQFF. CDR3 in DNA: TGCAGTGCTAGTCCCACTCTAGCGGGAGCCTACAATGAGCAGTTCTTC. The gene calls are TRBV20-1 and TRBJ2-1; TRBD2 aligns across 10 bases. The CDR3 sequence is 16 residues long. With 3 bases clipped from V and 2 bases from J, the junction kept 7 bases outside the gene matches. Germline CDR1 and CDR2: DFQATT and SNEGSKA (reference sequence).

The chain combines TRBV5-6 with TRBJ2-1, with 12 bases fitting TRBD2. The length of the CDR3 is 15 residues. V shed 4 bases, J shed 6 bases, and the junction held 5 bases outside the gene matches. Germline V gives CDR1 SGHDT, CDR2 YYEEEE. The CDR3 reads CASSGRTSGINEQFF. CDR3 coding DNA: TGTGCCAGCAGCGGGAGGACTAGCGGGATCAATGAGCAGTTCTTC.

V and J are TRBV12-3 or TRBV12-4 and TRBJ2-3; 8 bases map to TRBD1. The CDR3 contains 15 residues. With V trimmed by 4 bases and J by 6 bases, 9 bases remained unmatched. CDR3 nucleotide sequence: TGTGCCAGCAGTTCCCCGAACAGGGGGGCGGATACGCAGTATTTT. The encoded protein is CASSSPNRGADTQYF.